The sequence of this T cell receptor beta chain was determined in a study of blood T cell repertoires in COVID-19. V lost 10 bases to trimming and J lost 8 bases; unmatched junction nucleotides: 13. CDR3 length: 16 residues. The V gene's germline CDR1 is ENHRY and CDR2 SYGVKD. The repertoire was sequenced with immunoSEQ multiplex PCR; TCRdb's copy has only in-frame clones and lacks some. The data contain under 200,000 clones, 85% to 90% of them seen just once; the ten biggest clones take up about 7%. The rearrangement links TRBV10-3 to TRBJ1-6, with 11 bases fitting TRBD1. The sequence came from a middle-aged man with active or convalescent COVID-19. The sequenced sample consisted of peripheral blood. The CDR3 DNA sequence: TGTGCCACCCGGACAGGGGGCGGACGTATCGATTCACCCCTCCACTTT. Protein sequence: CATRTGGGRIDSPLHF.